The rows below give T cell receptor beta chains drawn from one sample of a study of long-term antiretroviral therapy in people with HIV. TCRdb's table, derived via immunoSEQ multiplex PCR, lists solely in-frame clones and lacks some. Here the sample spans around 21,000 clones, 65% to 90% being singletons. Specimen: unsorted PBMCs, collected 0.1 years before starting antiretroviral therapy. The source of these receptors is a man aged 40-49 years with HIV. Each CDR3 is given with its conserved first and last residue. Fields, in order: J gene, V gene, clone size, D gene, CDR3 protein, CDR3 DNA. D genes are given only for firm matches. A row's size may be missing; if present it is once, few, many or a size class.

J: TRBJ1-3
V: TRBV19
size: NA
D: NA
CDR3: CASRDRDSGSGNTIYF
DNA: TGTGCCAGTAGGGATCGGGACTCTGGCTCTGGAAACACCATATATTTT

J: TRBJ2-1
V: TRBV7-9
size: NA
D: NA
CDR3: CASSQTITTAYNEQFF
DNA: TGTGCCAGCAGCCAAACCATTACGACAGCTTACAATGAGCAGTTCTTC

J: TRBJ1-2
V: TRBV5-1
size: once
D: TRBD1
CDR3: CASSAGQALSYGYTF
DNA: TGCGCCAGCAGCGCCGGACAGGCACTCTCCTATGGCTACACCTTC

J: TRBJ1-5
V: TRBV27
size: NA
D: TRBD1
CDR3: CATKQGTQPQHF
DNA: TGTGCCACAAAACAGGGGACTCAGCCCCAGCATTTT

J: TRBJ1-4
V: TRBV2
size: NA
D: NA
CDR3: CASRGGEKLFF
DNA: TGTGCCAGCAGGGGAGGTGAAAAACTGTTTTTT

J: TRBJ2-2
V: TRBV6-6
size: NA
D: TRBD1
CDR3: CASSYSDRGLTGELFF
DNA: TGTGCCAGCAGTTACTCCGACAGGGGGCTTACCGGGGAGCTGTTTTTT

J: TRBJ2-7
V: TRBV27
size: once
D: NA
CDR3: CASSQQGPYEQYF
DNA: TGTGCCAGCAGTCAACAGGGACCCTACGAGCAGTACTTC

J: TRBJ2-1
V: TRBV4-1
size: NA
D: NA
CDR3: CASSQEIPPSYNEQFF
DNA: TGCGCCAGCAGCCAAGAAATCCCTCCCTCCTACAATGAGCAGTTCTTC

J: TRBJ2-1
V: TRBV5-4
size: NA
D: NA
CDR3: CASSGHPSYNEQFF
DNA: TGTGCCAGCAGTGGACATCCGTCATACAATGAGCAGTTCTTC

J: TRBJ1-5
V: TRBV4-3
size: once
D: NA
CDR3: CASSQDPFETVSNQPQHF
DNA: TGCGCCAGCAGCCAAGACCCCTTTGAGACAGTTAGCAATCAGCCCCAGCATTTT

J: TRBJ1-5
V: TRBV5-5
size: NA
D: NA
CDR3: CASSLGTSHSNQPQHF
DNA: TGTGCCAGCAGCTTGGGGACATCCCATAGCAATCAGCCCCAGCATTTT

J: TRBJ2-5
V: TRBV5-6
size: few
D: NA
CDR3: CASTPSGGLGETQYF
DNA: TGTGCCAGCACTCCCTCGGGGGGCCTGGGAGAGACCCAGTACTTC

J: TRBJ2-5
V: TRBV7-2
size: NA
D: TRBD2
CDR3: CASSLARLAGAQETQYF
DNA: TGTGCCAGCAGCTTAGCGCGGCTAGCGGGCGCACAAGAGACCCAGTACTTC

J: TRBJ1-1
V: TRBV7-8
size: NA
D: NA
CDR3: CASSLEAWGSGYTEAFF
DNA: TGTGCCAGCAGCTTAGAGGCCTGGGGCAGTGGGTACACTGAAGCTTTCTTT

J: TRBJ1-2
V: TRBV20-1
size: NA
D: NA
CDR3: CSVKTAYGYTF
DNA: TGCAGTGTGAAAACAGCATATGGCTACACCTTC

J: TRBJ2-1
V: TRBV7-9
size: NA
D: NA
CDR3: CASSLSMPGNNEQFF
DNA: TGTGCCAGCAGCTTATCGATGCCGGGAAACAATGAGCAGTTCTTC

J: TRBJ1-2
V: TRBV20-1
size: once
D: NA
CDR3: CSARDYGYTF
DNA: TGCAGTGCTAGAGATTATGGCTACACCTTC

J: TRBJ1-1
V: TRBV7-9
size: NA
D: NA
CDR3: CASTTPPMNTEAFF
DNA: TGTGCCAGCACCACTCCCCCCATGAACACTGAAGCTTTCTTT

J: TRBJ2-1
V: TRBV7-7
size: NA
D: TRBD2
CDR3: CASSLEASGSHEQFF
DNA: TGTGCCAGCAGCTTAGAGGCTAGCGGGAGCCATGAGCAGTTCTTC

J: TRBJ2-7
V: TRBV28
size: NA
D: TRBD2
CDR3: CATSVGGSTNEQYF
DNA: TGTGCCACCTCGGTCGGCGGGAGTACTAACGAGCAGTACTTC

J: TRBJ1-5
V: TRBV2
size: NA
D: NA
CDR3: CASSESQGTLNQPQHF
DNA: TGTGCCAGCAGTGAGAGCCAGGGGACCCTCAATCAGCCCCAGCATTTT

J: TRBJ2-7
V: TRBV5-1
size: NA
D: NA
CDR3: CASSLASQSYEQYF
DNA: TGCGCCAGCAGCTTGGCGTCCCAATCCTACGAGCAGTACTTC

J: TRBJ1-1
V: TRBV19
size: NA
D: NA
CDR3: CASRAGDTEAFF
DNA: TGTGCCAGTAGGGCGGGCGACACTGAAGCTTTCTTT

J: TRBJ2-1
V: TRBV15
size: NA
D: TRBD2
CDR3: CATSPGTSGKLEQFF
DNA: TGTGCCACCAGCCCCGGGACTAGCGGGAAACTCGAGCAGTTCTTC

J: TRBJ1-4
V: TRBV7-2
size: NA
D: NA
CDR3: CASSPVGQGYEKLFF
DNA: TGTGCCAGCAGCCCCGTAGGGCAGGGTTATGAAAAACTGTTTTTT

J: TRBJ1-1
V: TRBV6-1
size: NA
D: NA
CDR3: CASSDRAEFTEAFF
DNA: TGTGCCAGCAGTGACAGGGCGGAGTTCACTGAAGCTTTCTTT

J: TRBJ2-3
V: TRBV14
size: once
D: TRBD1
CDR3: CASSQLQGIDSTDTQYF
DNA: TGTGCCAGCAGCCAATTACAGGGGATAGACTCCACAGATACGCAGTATTTT

J: TRBJ1-2
V: TRBV7-2
size: NA
D: TRBD1
CDR3: CASSFGGQGAVYGYTF
DNA: TGTGCCAGCAGCTTCGGGGGACAGGGGGCGGTCTATGGCTACACCTTC

J: TRBJ2-7
V: TRBV28
size: NA
D: NA
CDR3: CASSPEKQGTSYEQYF
DNA: TGTGCCAGCAGCCCTGAAAAACAGGGCACGTCCTACGAGCAGTACTTC

J: TRBJ2-1
V: TRBV18
size: few
D: NA
CDR3: CASSGQYSYNEQFF
DNA: TGTGCCAGCTCCGGGCAGTACTCCTACAATGAGCAGTTCTTC

J: TRBJ1-2
V: TRBV6-5
size: NA
D: NA
CDR3: CASSTYSGGYTF
DNA: TGTGCCAGCAGTACTTACAGCGGGGGCTACACCTTC

J: TRBJ2-5
V: TRBV5-6
size: NA
D: TRBD2
CDR3: CASSLLSGGEETQYF
DNA: TGTGCCAGCAGCTTGCTCTCGGGGGGAGAGGAGACCCAGTACTTC

J: TRBJ1-5
V: TRBV5-4
size: NA
D: NA
CDR3: CASSRGVGNQPQHF
DNA: TGTGCCAGCAGCCGGGGGGTAGGAAATCAGCCCCAGCATTTT

J: TRBJ2-3
V: TRBV7-9
size: once
D: NA
CDR3: CASSARFDGTDTQYF
DNA: TGTGCCAGCAGCGCCAGATTTGATGGCACAGATACGCAGTATTTT

J: TRBJ2-3
V: TRBV2
size: NA
D: NA
CDR3: CASSPRDTTTDTQYF
DNA: TGTGCCAGCAGTCCCCGGGACACCACCACAGATACGCAGTATTTT

J: TRBJ2-7
V: TRBV7-9
size: NA
D: TRBD1
CDR3: CASSPGQGARDEQYF
DNA: TGTGCCAGCAGCCCTGGACAGGGGGCAAGGGACGAGCAGTACTTC

J: TRBJ2-1
V: TRBV4-3
size: NA
D: TRBD2
CDR3: CASSQVRLAGIEQFF
DNA: TGCGCCAGCAGCCAAGTCAGGCTAGCGGGGATTGAGCAGTTCTTC